Listed below are T cell receptor beta chains from one sample, sequenced in a study of OX40 agonist ivuxolimab in advanced cancers. Assay used: immunoSEQ multiplex PCR; TCRdb lists only in-frame clones, some missing. The sample yields 70,000 to 85,000 clones, around 83% seen once. The sequenced sample was CD4+ or CD8+ T cells sorted from blood, obtained in a trial of the OX40 agonist ivuxolimab. These receptor sequences come from an adult with an advanced solid tumor such as melanoma, head and neck, liver or kidney cancer. Each CDR3 is given with its conserved first and last residue. The D gene is left open where the match is weak. Clone size is not always given. Where it is, it says once, few, many or a class for expanded clones.

>NA|TRBV7-2|NA|TRBJ1-2|14
CASSFRRTNYGYTF
TGTGCCAGCAGCTTCCGCAGAACTAACTATGGCTACACCTTC
>NA|TRBV4-2|TRBD2|TRBJ2-2|19
CASSQGGSGSGRKTGELFF
TGTGCCAGCAGCCAAGGAGGTTCGGGTAGCGGGCGAAAAACCGGGGAGCTGTTTTTT
>NA|TRBV7-8|NA|TRBJ2-2|15
CASSPRRVSTGELFF
TGTGCCAGCAGCCCGCGCAGGGTCTCCACCGGGGAGCTGTTTTTT
>NA|TRBV27|TRBD1|TRBJ2-2|15
CASSLRQGIPGELFF
TGTGCCAGCAGTCTGAGACAGGGGATCCCCGGGGAGCTGTTTTTT
>few|TRBV7-2|NA|TRBJ2-1|17
CASSRMGGLRSYNEQFF
TGTGCCAGCAGCAGAATGGGGGGGCTTCGCTCCTACAATGAGCAGTTCTTC
>NA|TRBV5-8|NA|TRBJ2-7|13
CASSRPGGYEQYF
TGTGCCAGCAGCCGTCCCGGTGGGTACGAGCAGTACTTC
>NA|TRBV28|NA|TRBJ1-1|12
CASSFRFIGTFF
TGTGCCAGCAGTTTCCGGTTCATAGGGACTTTCTTT
>NA|TRBV7-2|NA|TRBJ2-3|14
CASSLQGRWDTQYF
TGTGCCAGCAGCTTACAGGGGCGGTGGGATACGCAGTATTTT
>NA|TRBV10-3|NA|TRBJ1-2|12
CAISGLLYGYTF
TGTGCCATCAGCGGACTGTTGTATGGCTACACCTTC
>NA|TRBV19|TRBD1|TRBJ1-5|15
CASSRRDRFDQPQHF
TGTGCCAGTAGTCGCCGGGACAGGTTCGATCAGCCCCAGCATTTT
>NA|TRBV18|NA|TRBJ1-2|13
CASSPPSGGGYTF
TGTGCCAGCTCACCACCAAGCGGGGGTGGCTACACCTTC
>NA|TRBV28|NA|TRBJ1-1|13
CASSPPLLTEAFF
TGTGCCAGCAGTCCGCCCCTTTTAACTGAAGCTTTCTTT
>NA|TRBV19|TRBD1|TRBJ1-1|12
CASKGDSTEAFF
TGTGCCAGTAAGGGGGACAGCACTGAAGCTTTCTTT
>NA|TRBV7-9|NA|TRBJ1-4|16
CASSLDTGGPNEKLFF
TGTGCCAGCAGCTTAGATACTGGGGGGCCTAATGAAAAACTGTTTTTT
>NA|TRBV4-2|TRBD1|TRBJ1-2|16
CASSQDEAGGNYGYTF
TGTGCCAGCAGCCAAGATGAGGCAGGGGGGAACTATGGCTACACCTTC
>few|TRBV4-3|NA|TRBJ1-6|16
CASSQGPDPYNSPLHF
TGCGCCAGCAGCCAGGGACCGGACCCCTATAATTCACCCCTCCACTTT
>NA|TRBV5-1|NA|TRBJ2-5|16
CASSLGTLPGRETQYF
TGCGCCAGCAGCTTGGGTACCCTTCCCGGACGGGAGACCCAGTACTTC
>NA|TRBV18|NA|TRBJ1-6|14
CASSPDNVNSPLHF
TGTGCCAGCTCACCGGACAATGTGAATTCACCCCTCCACTTT
>NA|TRBV10-3|NA|TRBJ2-3|13
CAIMDLGTDTQYF
TGTGCCATCATGGATCTAGGGACAGATACGCAGTATTTT
>once|TRBV19|TRBD2|TRBJ2-1|20
CASSTPSGTGTSGGGNEQFF
TGTGCCAGTAGTACCCCCTCCGGGACAGGGACTAGCGGCGGAGGGAATGAGCAGTTCTTC
>NA|TRBV6-5|NA|TRBJ1-1|13
CASSKGRDTEAFF
TGTGCCAGCAGCAAGGGACGAGACACTGAAGCTTTCTTT
>NA|TRBV5-1|NA|TRBJ1-5|14
CASSLGGFNQPQHF
TGCGCCAGCAGCCTGGGGGGTTTTAATCAGCCCCAGCATTTT
>few|TRBV14|TRBD1|TRBJ1-4|15
CASSRRQGPNEKLFF
TGTGCCAGCAGCCGACGACAGGGCCCTAATGAAAAACTGTTTTTT
>few|TRBV5-5|NA|TRBJ1-6|16
CASSLRAASNNSPLHF
TGTGCCAGCAGCTTGCGGGCCGCCTCAAATAATTCACCCCTCCACTTT
>NA|TRBV18|TRBD2|TRBJ2-4|15
CASTREGSAKNIQYF
TGTGCCAGCACCAGGGAGGGCTCAGCCAAAAACATTCAGTACTTC
>NA|TRBV9|NA|TRBJ1-6|15
CASSVGGAGNSPLHF
TGTGCCAGCAGCGTAGGTGGGGCAGGAAATTCACCCCTCCACTTT
>NA|TRBV12-5|NA|TRBJ2-3|19
CASGLVPDGVRKLTDTQYF
TGTGCTAGTGGTTTGGTACCAGACGGCGTCCGAAAATTGACAGATACGCAGTATTTT
>NA|TRBV29-1|TRBD2|TRBJ2-7|14
CSVGTAGATYEQYF
TGCAGCGTTGGTACAGCGGGGGCCACCTACGAGCAGTACTTC
>NA|TRBV18|NA|TRBJ1-2|12
CASSPGMRAHTF
TGTGCCAGCTCACCCGGGATGAGGGCCCACACCTTC
>NA|TRBV9|NA|TRBJ2-5|14
CASSVGGYQETQYF
TGTGCCAGCAGCGTAGGAGGCTACCAAGAGACCCAGTACTTC
>NA|TRBV11-3|NA|TRBJ2-4|17
CASSLDQQGGTKNIQYF
TGTGCCAGCAGCTTAGATCAACAGGGAGGTACCAAAAACATTCAGTACTTC
>NA|TRBV7-2|TRBD1|TRBJ2-7|15
CASRIRQGEAYEQYF
TGTGCCAGCAGAATAAGACAGGGGGAGGCCTACGAGCAGTACTTC
>NA|TRBV5-1|NA|TRBJ1-2|15
CASSPTSTVNYGYTF
TGCGCCAGCAGCCCGACCTCGACCGTTAACTATGGCTACACCTTC
>once|TRBV4-1|NA|TRBJ1-4|15
CASSQVTHRNEKLFF
TGCGCCAGCAGCCAAGTCACCCACCGTAATGAAAAACTGTTTTTT
>NA|TRBV6-4|TRBD2|TRBJ2-1|15
CASRPAGGSYNEQFF
TGTGCCAGCAGGCCAGCGGGGGGGTCCTACAATGAGCAGTTCTTC
>NA|TRBV10-3|TRBD1|TRBJ2-7|14
CAINRDRSSYEQYF
TGTGCCATCAATAGGGACAGGAGCTCCTACGAGCAGTACTTC
>few|TRBV10-3|NA|TRBJ2-5|14
CATSGARAQETQYF
TGTGCCACCTCGGGAGCTAGGGCTCAAGAGACCCAGTACTTC
>NA|TRBV10-3|TRBD1|TRBJ2-1|15
CAISGDRGYTNEQFF
TGTGCCATCAGCGGTGACAGGGGCTATACCAATGAGCAGTTCTTC
>NA|TRBV6-5|NA|TRBJ1-6|14
CASSYVGLNSPLHF
TGTGCCAGCAGTTACGTGGGCCTAAATTCACCCCTCCACTTT
>NA|TRBV9|TRBD1|TRBJ2-7|15
CASSPGGQGGYEQYF
TGTGCCAGCAGCCCAGGGGGACAGGGTGGATACGAGCAGTACTTC
>NA|TRBV5-1|NA|TRBJ1-5|14
CASSSGSGNQPQHF
TGCGCCAGCAGCTCGGGCAGCGGCAATCAGCCCCAGCATTTT
>NA|TRBV9|NA|TRBJ2-7|15
CASSVEGHFSYEQYF
TGTGCCAGCAGCGTAGAAGGACATTTCTCCTACGAGCAGTACTTC
>NA|TRBV19|NA|TRBJ1-5|17
CASTPYFGGLSNQPQHF
TGTGCCAGTACCCCCTATTTTGGGGGGCTGAGCAATCAGCCCCAGCATTTT
>once|TRBV10-3|NA|TRBJ1-5|13
CAIRRGVDQPQHF
TGTGCCATCAGAAGGGGTGTGGATCAGCCCCAGCATTTT
>few|TRBV20-1|NA|TRBJ1-5|11
CSARAQGPQHF
TGCAGTGCTAGAGCACAAGGGCCCCAGCATTTT
>NA|TRBV19|NA|TRBJ1-1|14
CASNEFKGYTEAFF
TGTGCCAGTAACGAATTCAAAGGGTACACTGAAGCTTTCTTT
>NA|TRBV27|TRBD2|TRBJ2-2|16
CASSLLLAGHTGELFF
TGTGCCAGCAGTTTATTACTAGCGGGGCACACCGGGGAGCTGTTTTTT
>NA|TRBV18|NA|TRBJ2-2|14
CASSPLQLTGELFF
TGTGCCAGCTCACCACTCCAGCTCACCGGGGAGCTGTTTTTT
>NA|TRBV6-6|TRBD1|TRBJ1-2|14
CASSDRDRGHGYTF
TGTGCCAGCAGTGATCGGGACAGGGGGCATGGCTACACCTTC
>NA|TRBV27|NA|TRBJ2-7|14
CASSLWPSMDEQYF
TGTGCCAGCAGTTTATGGCCCTCCATGGACGAGCAGTACTTC
>NA|TRBV4-3|TRBD2|TRBJ2-7|16
CASSQGIQAGAYEQYF
TGCGCCAGCAGCCAAGGTATTCAAGCGGGGGCTTACGAGCAGTACTTC
>NA|TRBV6-5|NA|TRBJ1-5|13
CASSYDGNQPQHF
TGTGCCAGCAGTTACGACGGGAATCAGCCCCAGCATTTT